These 3 T cell receptor beta chains were sequenced from one sample in a study of blood T cell repertoires in COVID-19. Using immunoSEQ multiplex PCR, the repertoire was profiled, and TCRdb retains in-frame clones only, with some absent. The table records 410,000 or so clones, just over 85% of them present only once. Input material: peripheral blood. All receptors derive from a woman aged 30 to 39 with active or convalescent COVID-19.

On this clone: Other DNA sequences of this sample code for an identical CDR3. The J gene is TRBJ1-2, the V gene TRBV6-5, with 9 bases aligning to TRBD1. The CDR3 has 13 amino acids. Losses at the gene ends were 5 bases for V and 3 bases for J; bases not matched to a gene: 1. Germline V gene data show CDR1 as MNHEY and CDR2 as SVGAGI. The CDR3 region is CASSRQGDYGYTF. The CDR3 coding sequence is TGTGCCAGCAGTAGACAGGGGGACTATGGCTACACCTTC.

This chain connects TRBV4-2 to TRBJ2-1; 7 bases map to TRBD2. The ends lost 5 bases at V and 1 base at J; junction bases unmatched: 8. Germline values: CDR1 LGHNA, CDR2 YNFKEQ. The CDR3 runs to 16 residues. CDR3 nucleotide sequence: TGTGCCAGCAGCGAAACTAGCGTGGAGTCCTACAATGAGCAGTTCTTC. This sequence encodes CASSETSVESYNEQFF.

The V gene is TRBV7-8, the J gene TRBJ2-3; 11 nucleotides match TRBD1. Germline CDR1 SGHVS, CDR2 FQNEAQ. This CDR3 comprises 12 residues. The V gene end was trimmed by 11 bases and the J gene end by 3 bases; junction bases not matched to a gene: 1. The CDR3 DNA reads as TGTGCCGGACAGGGGGCAACAGATACGCAGTATTTT. This gives the protein CAGQGATDTQYF.